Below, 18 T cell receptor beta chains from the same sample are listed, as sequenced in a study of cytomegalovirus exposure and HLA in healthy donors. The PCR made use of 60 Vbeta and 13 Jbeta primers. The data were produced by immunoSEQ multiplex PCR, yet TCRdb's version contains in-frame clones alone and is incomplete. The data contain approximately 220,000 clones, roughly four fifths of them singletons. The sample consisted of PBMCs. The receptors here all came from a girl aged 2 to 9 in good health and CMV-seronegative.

CDR3 DNA sequence: TGTGCCAGCAGTCTAACAGGGCAAGAGCAGTACTTC. Residues: CASSLTGQEQYF. The chain recombines TRBV2 with TRBJ2-7; D is possibly TRBD1 (6 bases). The CDR3 is made up of 12 amino acids. Trimming pared 5 bases from V and 7 bases from J, leaving 12 bases between. The germline CDR1 and CDR2 sequences are SNHLY and FYNNEI.

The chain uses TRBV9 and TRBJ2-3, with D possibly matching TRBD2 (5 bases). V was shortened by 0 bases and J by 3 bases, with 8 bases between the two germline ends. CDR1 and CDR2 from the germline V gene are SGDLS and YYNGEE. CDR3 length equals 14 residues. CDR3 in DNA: TGTGCCAGCAGCGTAGACAGCGGAACAGATACGCAGTATTTT. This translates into CASSVDSGTDTQYF.

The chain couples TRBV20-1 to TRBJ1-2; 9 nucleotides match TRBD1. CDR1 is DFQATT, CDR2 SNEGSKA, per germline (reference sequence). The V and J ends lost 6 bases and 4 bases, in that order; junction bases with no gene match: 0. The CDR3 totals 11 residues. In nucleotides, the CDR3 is TGCAGTGCACAGGGGGCCTATGGCTACACCTTC. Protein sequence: CSAQGAYGYTF.

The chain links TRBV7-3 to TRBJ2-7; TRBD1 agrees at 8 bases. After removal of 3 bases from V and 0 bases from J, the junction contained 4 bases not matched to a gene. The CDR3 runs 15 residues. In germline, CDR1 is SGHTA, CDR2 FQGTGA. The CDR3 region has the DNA TGTGCCAGCAGCTTTGGACAGGGCAGCTCCTACGAGCAGTACTTC. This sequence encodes CASSFGQGSSYEQYF.

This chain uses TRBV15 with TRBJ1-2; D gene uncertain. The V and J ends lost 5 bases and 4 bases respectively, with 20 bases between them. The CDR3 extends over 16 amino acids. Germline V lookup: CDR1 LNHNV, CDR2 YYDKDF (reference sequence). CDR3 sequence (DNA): TGTGCCACCAGCCCTAATAAGGAGGGCGCGGGCTATGGCTACACCTTC. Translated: CATSPNKEGAGYGYTF.

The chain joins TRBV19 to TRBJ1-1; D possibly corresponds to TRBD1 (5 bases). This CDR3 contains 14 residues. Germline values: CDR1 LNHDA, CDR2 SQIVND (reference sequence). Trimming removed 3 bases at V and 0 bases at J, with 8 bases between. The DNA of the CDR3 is TGTGCCAGTAGTATCGACAGTTTGAACACTGAAGCTTTCTTT. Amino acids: CASSIDSLNTEAFF. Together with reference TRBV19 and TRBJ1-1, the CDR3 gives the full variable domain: DGGITQSPKYLFRKEGQNVTLSCEQNLNHDAMYWYRQDPGQGLRLIYYSQIVNDFQKGDIAEGYSVSREKKESFPLTVTSAQKNPTAFYLCASSIDSLNTEAFFGQGTRLTVV.

The CDR3 DNA reads as TGTGCCAGCAGCTTTCTGCGGACTAGCGGGAGTGTCGATGAGCAGTTCTTC. This codes for CASSFLRTSGSVDEQFF. The rearrangement joins TRBV7-6 to TRBJ2-1, with 13 nucleotides matching TRBD2. CDR1 and CDR2 from the germline V gene are SGHVS and FNYEAQ. There are 17 residues in the CDR3. V lost 3 bases to trimming and J lost 8 bases; unmatched junction nucleotides: 10.

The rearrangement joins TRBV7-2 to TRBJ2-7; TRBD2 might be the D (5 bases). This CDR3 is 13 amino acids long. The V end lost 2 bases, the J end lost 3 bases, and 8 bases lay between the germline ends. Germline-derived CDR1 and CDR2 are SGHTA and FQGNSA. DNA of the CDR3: TGTGCCAGCAGCTTATTTAGCGACTACGAGCAGTACTTC. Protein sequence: CASSLFSDYEQYF.

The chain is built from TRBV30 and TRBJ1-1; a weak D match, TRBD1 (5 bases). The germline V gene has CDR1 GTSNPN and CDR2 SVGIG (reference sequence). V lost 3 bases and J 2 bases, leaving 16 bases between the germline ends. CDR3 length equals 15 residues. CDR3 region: CAWSTRDWGNTEAFF. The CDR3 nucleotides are TGTGCCTGGAGCACTCGGGACTGGGGCAACACTGAAGCTTTCTTT. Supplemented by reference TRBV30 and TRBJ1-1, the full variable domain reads SQTIHQWPATLVQPVGSPLSLECTVEGTSNPNLYWYRQAAGRGLQLLFYSVGIGQISSEVPQNLSASRPQDRQFILSSKKLLLSDSGFYLCAWSTRDWGNTEAFFGQGTRLTVV.

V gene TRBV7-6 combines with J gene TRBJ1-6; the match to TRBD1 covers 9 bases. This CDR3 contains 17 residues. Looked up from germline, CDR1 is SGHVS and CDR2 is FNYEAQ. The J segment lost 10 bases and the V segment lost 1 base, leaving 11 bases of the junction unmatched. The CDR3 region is CASSLVYRGQARSPLHF. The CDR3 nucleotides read TGTGCCAGCAGCTTAGTGTACAGGGGGCAGGCAAGATCACCCCTCCACTTT. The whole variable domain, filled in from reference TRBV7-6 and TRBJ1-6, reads GAGVSQSPRYKVTKRGQDVALRCDPISGHVSLYWYRQALGQGPEFLTYFNYEAQQDKSGLPNDRFSAERPEGSISTLTIQRTEQRDSAMYRCASSLVYRGQARSPLHFGNGTRLTVT.

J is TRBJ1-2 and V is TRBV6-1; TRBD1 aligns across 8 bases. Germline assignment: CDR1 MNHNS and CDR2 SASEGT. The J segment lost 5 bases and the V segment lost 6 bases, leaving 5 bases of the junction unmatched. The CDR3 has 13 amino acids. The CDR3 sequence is CASSRDRSYGYTF. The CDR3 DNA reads TGTGCCAGCAGCCGGGACAGGTCATATGGCTACACCTTC.

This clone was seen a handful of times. CDR3 region: CASSLRLAGGYNEQFF. The CDR3, as DNA: TGTGCCAGCAGCCTCCGACTAGCGGGGGGCTACAATGAGCAGTTCTTC. The chain recombines TRBV5-4 with TRBJ2-1; TRBD2 matches 13 bases. The CDR3 sequence is 16 residues long. Unmatched junction bases numbered 4, after V lost 4 bases and J lost 3 bases. Germline V gene sequence: CDR1 SGHNT, CDR2 YYREEE (reference sequence).

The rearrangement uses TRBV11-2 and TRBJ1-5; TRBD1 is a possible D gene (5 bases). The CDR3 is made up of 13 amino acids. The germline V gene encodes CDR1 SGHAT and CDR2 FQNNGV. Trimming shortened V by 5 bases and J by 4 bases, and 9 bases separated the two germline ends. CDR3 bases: TGTGCCAGCAGCGAAGGGGTAAATCAGCCCCAGCATTTT. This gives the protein CASSEGVNQPQHF.

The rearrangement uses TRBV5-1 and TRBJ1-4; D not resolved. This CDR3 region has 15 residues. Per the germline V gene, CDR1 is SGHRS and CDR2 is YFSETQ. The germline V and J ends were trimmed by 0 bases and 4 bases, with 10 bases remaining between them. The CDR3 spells CASSLGVAVNEKLFF. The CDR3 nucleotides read TGCGCCAGCAGCTTGGGAGTTGCCGTTAATGAAAAACTGTTTTTT.

In nucleotides, the CDR3 is TGTGCCAGCAGCCAAAGGCGTGGGTCGGCGGGAGGGGTAGAGACCCAGTACTTC. This gives the protein CASSQRRGSAGGVETQYF. This sequence joins TRBV14 and TRBJ2-5, with TRBD2 matching 9 bases. The CDR3 contains 18 residues. J was trimmed by 4 bases and V by 2 bases; bases with no gene match: 14. Germline V gives CDR1 SGHDN, CDR2 FVKESK.

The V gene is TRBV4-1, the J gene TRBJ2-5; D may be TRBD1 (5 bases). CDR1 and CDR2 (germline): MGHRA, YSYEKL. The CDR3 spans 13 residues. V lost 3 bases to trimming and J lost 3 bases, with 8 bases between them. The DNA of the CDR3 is TGCGCCAGCAGCCAGTGGGGCGAAGAGACCCAGTACTTC. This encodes CASSQWGEETQYF.

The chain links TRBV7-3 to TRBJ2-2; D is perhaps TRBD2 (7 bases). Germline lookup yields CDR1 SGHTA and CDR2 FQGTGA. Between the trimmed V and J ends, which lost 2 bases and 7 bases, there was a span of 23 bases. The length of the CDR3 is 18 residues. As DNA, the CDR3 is TGTGCCAGCAGCTTAGACTTCTTCGGCGGGGGCGAAGGCGGGGAGCTGTTTTTT. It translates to CASSLDFFGGGEGGELFF.

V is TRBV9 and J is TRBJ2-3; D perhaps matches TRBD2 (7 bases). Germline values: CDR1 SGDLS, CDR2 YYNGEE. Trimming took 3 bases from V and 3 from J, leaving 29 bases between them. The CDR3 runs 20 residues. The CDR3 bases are TGTGCCAGCAGCGACGATGGATCCCCGGGGGGCCCGGGGTTGACAGATACGCAGTATTTT. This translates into CASSDDGSPGGPGLTDTQYF.